This TCR beta chain was recovered during a study of shared clonotypes between healthy human individuals. This clone was counted a single time. This sample includes further DNA sequences coding for the same CDR3. CDR3 length equals 13 residues. After removal of 6 bases from V and 2 bases from J, the junction contained 5 bases not matched to a gene. In germline, CDR1 is SQVTM, CDR2 ANQGSEA. Sequencing was performed with immunoSEQ multiplex PCR; in TCRdb, only in-frame clones are kept and a portion is missing. The repertoire includes fewer than 1.6 million clones, less than 99% of them detected once, and 0.3% to 0.45% sits in the top ten.

The chain uses TRBV29-1 and TRBJ1-2, with 8 bases identical to TRBD1. The sample was naive CD4+ T cells sorted from blood. Subset reported: CD45RA+ positively selected. This sequence originates from a young man in good health. In nucleotides, the CDR3 is TGCAGCGTCGCCGGACAGGGCAACTATGGCTACACCTTC. This sequence encodes CSVAGQGNYGYTF.